The present TCR beta chain was sequenced within a study of blood T cell repertoires in COVID-19 (dated by TCRdb to 2018 to 2020). Study-wide context: The collaborator samples originated in the United States, Italy and Spain and spanned the acute and convalescent phases of COVID-19. The prospective study material was composed of cDNA or gDNA derived from T cells, B-cell-depleted T cells, or PBMCs. The dataset comprised deeply sampled blood TCRbeta repertoires from subjects exposed to, actively infected with, or recovered from COVID-19. The repertoires were made available in a free public database intended to serve as a resource for research on the immune response to SARS-CoV-2. The samples were drawn from the first 160 participants of the ongoing ImmuneRACE study and from 1,254 subjects provided by 6 global collaborators. The sample metadata nearly always contained a de-identified subject ID, COVID-19 status, age in years and sex. HLA class I and class II types, where available, came from metadata supplied by the sample provider rather than from assay-based typing. Summary of the overall study and its limitations: How much clinical and demographic metadata was included differed by source and by participant, and the metadata was provided uncurated.

TCRbeta CDR3 regions were amplified from genomic DNA using the immunoSEQ Assay, a bias-controlled multiplex PCR. Per the authors' processing: The number of nucleated cells in each sample was estimated by amplification of reference gene primers within the assay. Sequence reads were collapsed and filtered to measure the absolute abundance of every unique TCRbeta CDR3 rearrangement. For each sample, productive Simpson clonality was calculated as the square root of Simpson's diversity index over productive rearrangements. TCRdb took over this immuneACCESS table, retaining in-frame rearrangements with V and J assigned. Such tables are incomplete; in checked studies, under half of the missing clones stem from an unresolved V gene, and the remainder is unexplained. Clone size and V and J calls were adopted from that table, with D and trimming inferred from the DNA. This sample has under 400,000 clones in its table, and around nine tenths of those were observed once. The top ten constitute around 0.92% of the sample.

A note on this clone: Its antigen specificity is not known. No much larger clonotype is one base removed from it; base qualities were not supplied.

Participants in the prospective study were aged about 18 to 100 years, lived in 20 to 25 United States geographic areas, and enrolled through a virtual design. In the prospective study, participants were assigned to cohorts based on the clinical history participants reported in a screening survey and a study questionnaire. Exposed participants were defined as having been in contact with someone with a PCR-confirmed or clinician-diagnosed COVID-19 case within 2 weeks of study entry. Each participant in the prospective study had whole blood, serum and a nasopharyngeal or oropharyngeal swab collected by mobile phlebotomists. Participants in the prospective study had the option to provide additional blood draws and questionnaires over a roughly 2-month period. Prospective study blood samples were shipped either frozen or at room temperature before DNA extraction. Looking up the germline V gene yields CDR1 SGHAT and CDR2 FQNNGV. V is pruned by 4 bases and J by 6 bases, leaving 8 bases of the junction without a gene match. The CDR3 sequence holds 15 residues, the cysteine and phenylalanine included. Only the CDR3 DNA stays, 45 bases, in frame from base 1.

The receptor was isolated from a woman in her thirties who had been exposed to COVID-19. The rearranged chain carries TRBV11-2 and TRBJ1-1; TRBD1 fits 10 bases in the junction. The sample was PBMCs or T cells enriched from blood (not recorded which). CDR3 region: CASSSRQGARAEAFF. The DNA is TGTGCCAGCAGCTCACGACAGGGGGCTAGGGCTGAAGCTTTCTTT.